The 10 T cell receptor beta chains below all came from one sample that was sequenced in a study of blood T cell repertoires in COVID-19. This table comes from immunoSEQ multiplex PCR, and its TCRdb copy is limited to in-frame clones, with some not included. The repertoire holds 200,000 to 250,000 clones, with around 82% as singletons. The sample comprised peripheral blood. All receptors derive from an elderly woman with active or convalescent COVID-19.

The J gene is TRBJ2-3, the V gene TRBV2; the match to TRBD1 covers 7 bases. The CDR3 is made up of 15 amino acids. Germline trimming cut 6 bases from V and 6 bases from J; bases unmatched to any gene: 12. CDR1 is SNHLY, CDR2 FYNNEI, per germline. The CDR3 is CASRVQGVVPDTQYF. CDR3 nucleotide sequence: TGTGCCAGCAGAGTCCAGGGGGTAGTTCCGGATACGCAGTATTTT.

The chain joins TRBV19 to TRBJ2-2; perhaps TRBD1 as D (6 bases). The germline V gene has CDR1 LNHDA and CDR2 SQIVND (reference sequence). Trimming took 6 bases from V and 4 from J, leaving 18 bases between them. The CDR3 covers 16 residues. The CDR3 protein is CASSHNLQGSTGELFF. The DNA of the CDR3 is TGTGCCAGTAGCCACAACCTACAGGGAAGCACCGGGGAGCTGTTTTTT.

This clone came up a few times. V gene TRBV19 combines with J gene TRBJ2-1; D uncertain. The germline V and J ends were trimmed by 3 bases and 5 bases, with 5 bases remaining between them. This CDR3 is 12 amino acids long. Germline V gives CDR1 LNHDA, CDR2 SQIVND (reference sequence). The CDR3 is CASSIYHNEQFF. The CDR3 bases are TGTGCCAGTAGTATCTATCACAATGAGCAGTTCTTC.

This sequence joins TRBV24-1 and TRBJ2-5, with TRBD2 as a possible D gene (6 bases). The CDR3 loop spans 12 amino acids. V dropped 9 bases and J dropped 5 bases, with 12 bases sitting between them. CDR1 is KGHDR and CDR2 is SFDVKD in the germline V gene. The CDR3 here is CATRGSGETQYF. CDR3 DNA: TGTGCCACCCGGGGGTCGGGGGAGACCCAGTACTTC.

This sequence joins TRBV28 and TRBJ1-4; 7 nucleotides match TRBD1. The CDR3 runs 14 residues. Per the germline V gene, CDR1 is MDHEN and CDR2 is SYDVKM. The V gene end was trimmed by 6 bases and the J gene end by 7 bases; junction bases not matched to a gene: 8. The CDR3 DNA is TGTGCCAGCAGACAGGGGAGTTTGGCTGAAAAACTGTTTTTT. Translation gives CASRQGSLAEKLFF.

The rearrangement joins TRBV10-3 to TRBJ2-3, with D possibly TRBD1 on 6 matching bases. The germline V gene encodes CDR1 ENHRY and CDR2 SYGVKD. The CDR3 spans 16 residues. V shed 6 bases and J shed 0 bases, with 16 bases lying between them. CDR3 protein: CAIRDTMTGSTDTQYF. The CDR3 bases are TGTGCCATCAGGGATACAATGACAGGAAGCACAGATACGCAGTATTTT.

The rearrangement joins TRBV4-1 to TRBJ2-1, with TRBD2 matching over 13 bases. CDR3 length equals 15 residues. Germline V gene lookup returns CDR1 MGHRA and CDR2 YSYEKL. Trimming took 4 bases from V and 10 from J; bases not matched to a gene: 7. The CDR3 bases are TGCGCCAGCAGCCCACTAGCGGGGGGGCTTCAGGAGCAGTTCTTC. Protein: CASSPLAGGLQEQFF.

The chain combines TRBV2 with TRBJ1-1; TRBD1 matches 7 bases. Germline CDR1 is SNHLY and CDR2 is FYNNEI. V was clipped by 8 bases and J by 1 base; unmatched bases: 10. The CDR3 runs 15 residues. This chain's CDR3 is CASGEQGMANTEAFF. CDR3 DNA: TGTGCCAGCGGGGAACAGGGGATGGCGAACACTGAAGCTTTCTTT.

This clone was seen only a few times. This chain connects TRBV6-5 to TRBJ2-7, with a possible D match to TRBD2 (5 bases). This CDR3 is 15 amino acids long. From germline, CDR1 is MNHEY and CDR2 SVGAGI. With 7 bases removed from V and 1 base from J, the gap between germline ends came to 17 bases. The CDR3 protein is CASKQARRESYEQYF. The CDR3 bases are TGTGCCAGCAAGCAGGCAAGAAGGGAGTCCTACGAGCAGTACTTC.

In nucleotides, the CDR3 is TGTGCCATCAGTCCGGGACAGGGTGGGAATGAGCAGTTCTTC. This sequence encodes CAISPGQGGNEQFF. The chain carries TRBV10-3 and TRBJ2-1; 9 nucleotides agree with TRBD1. CDR1 ENHRY and CDR2 SYGVKD come from the germline V gene. The CDR3 length is 14 residues. V lost 5 bases, J lost 7 bases, and 6 bases stayed unmatched.